Below, 30 T cell receptor beta chains from the same sample are listed, as sequenced in a study of metastatic and nonmetastatic thyroid tumors. TCRdb re-clonotyped the PCR reads via MiXCR. The sample consists of about 12,000 clones, 12% of them appearing once. No treatment had been given to any patient before thyroid surgery. The specimen sequenced was blood. Receptors originate from a female donor with papillary thyroid cancer or a benign thyroid nodule (not recorded which). Some clones in this sample may be carry-over from other donors' samples.

In this sample, this clone turned up many times. V usage is TRBV2 and J usage is TRBJ2-7; maybe TRBD2 (5 bases). The ends were cut back, 10 bases at V and 6 bases at J, with 22 bases in the middle. The CDR3 extends over 14 amino acids. Germline V CDR1 and CDR2: SNHLY, FYNNEI. For the CDR3, the DNA is TGTGCCACCCTCCTAGTTAAGCTGGCGGGCGAGCAGTACTTC. Its translation: CATLLVKLAGEQYF.

This clone was counted many times. V is TRBV7-2 and J is TRBJ2-1, with a tentative D call TRBD1 (5 bases). The length of the CDR3 is 13 residues. Germline V CDR1 and CDR2: SGHTA, FQGNSA. V lost 4 bases and J lost 4, with 8 bases in between. The CDR3 loop reads CASSSTGYNEQFF. As DNA, the CDR3 is TGTGCCAGCAGCTCAACAGGTTACAATGAGCAGTTCTTC.

This clone was detected only a few times. The chain links TRBV9 to TRBJ2-1, with D tentatively TRBD2 (5 bases). This CDR3 spans 15 amino acids. Germline loops: CDR1 SGDLS, CDR2 YYNGEE. V lost 5 bases to trimming and J lost 0 bases, with 12 bases between them. CDR3 protein: CASSTIGSSYNEQFF. CDR3 nucleotide sequence: TGTGCCAGCAGTACGATAGGGAGCTCCTACAATGAGCAGTTCTTC.

At least ten counts were recorded for this clone. The chain is built from TRBV5-4 and TRBJ2-3, with 7 bases identical to TRBD1. This CDR3 is built from 15 residues. With 6 bases clipped from V and 6 bases from J, the junction kept 13 bases outside the gene matches. Germline CDR1 and CDR2: SGHNT and YYREEE (reference sequence). CDR3 nucleotides: TGTGCCAGCAAACCGGGACAGCAAAGGTCGGATACGCAGTATTTT. Its protein is CASKPGQQRSDTQYF. The full variable domain, rest sourced from reference TRBV5-4 and TRBJ2-3, is ETGVTQSPTHLIKTRGQQVTLRCSSQSGHNTVSWYQQALGQGPQFIFQYYREEENGRGNFPPRFSGLQFPNYSSELNVNALELDDSALYLCASKPGQQRSDTQYFGPGTRLTVL.

This clone counts as medium-sized. The chain carries TRBV6-1 and TRBJ1-1; D not resolved. This CDR3 has 13 amino acids. CDR1 is MNHNS and CDR2 is SASEGT in the germline V gene. The V and J ends lost 6 bases and 4 bases respectively, with 12 bases between them. For the CDR3, the DNA is TGTGCCAGCAGCCTAGGGCTGGCCACTGAAGCTTTCTTT. Protein: CASSLGLATEAFF.

This clone has ten or more counts. The chain has TRBV5-5 and TRBJ1-5, with D hard to call. CDR3 length equals 13 residues. Per germline, CDR1 SGHKS and CDR2 YYEKEE (reference sequence). Trimming stripped 2 bases from V and 6 bases from J, with 9 bases between. This chain's CDR3 is CASSFEVGQPQHF. The CDR3 bases are TGTGCCAGCAGCTTCGAGGTGGGTCAGCCCCAGCATTTT.

This clone has only a few counts. The V and J genes are TRBV27 and TRBJ2-2, with a tentative D call TRBD2 (6 bases). The CDR3 sequence is 15 residues long. V lost 7 bases to trimming and J lost 7 bases, with 19 bases between them. The germline CDR1 and CDR2 sequences are MNHEY and SMNVEV (reference sequence). The CDR3 region is CASMYGTVADGELFF. The CDR3 bases are TGTGCCAGCATGTACGGGACTGTGGCGGACGGGGAGCTGTTTTTT.

This clone has at least ten counts. The chain uses TRBV20-1 and TRBJ2-1, with D tentatively TRBD2 (5 bases). Germline V lookup: CDR1 DFQATT, CDR2 SNEGSKA (reference sequence). Trimming shortened V by 3 bases and J by 5 bases, and 23 bases separated the two germline ends. This CDR3 spans 17 amino acids. The CDR3 region is CSARDPRFRGLNNEQFF. The CDR3 region has the DNA TGCAGTGCTAGGGACCCCCGGTTTAGAGGGCTCAACAATGAGCAGTTCTTC.

This clone was observed many times. This chain joins TRBV12-3 or TRBV12-4 and TRBJ2-2; tentative D call: TRBD2 (6 bases). The CDR3 is 14 residues long. V was pared by 1 base and J by 6 bases, with 9 bases between. Here the CDR3 reads CASSLGLEPGELFF. Here the CDR3 DNA reads TGTGCCAGCAGTTTAGGACTAGAACCCGGGGAGCTGTTTTTT.

This clone ranks as medium-sized (0.01 to 0.1%). The chain employs TRBV6-1 and TRBJ2-1; D gene ambiguous. V was trimmed by 6 bases and J by 6 bases, leaving 12 bases between them. The CDR3 spans 13 residues. In germline, CDR1 is MNHNS, CDR2 SASEGT. CDR3 DNA: TGTGCCAGCAGCCACCGGGTCGCCAATGAGCAGTTCTTC. Protein product: CASSHRVANEQFF.

This clone showed up many times. The rearrangement links TRBV7-9 to TRBJ2-5, with 9 bases that match TRBD1. With V trimmed by 4 bases and J by 3 bases, 3 bases remained unmatched. The CDR3 has 14 residues. Germline V gene lookup returns CDR1 SEHNR and CDR2 FQNEAQ (reference sequence). The CDR3 region is CASSSGTGKETQYF. The CDR3 bases are TGTGCCAGCAGCTCGGGGACAGGGAAAGAGACCCAGTACTTC.

There are many counts of this clone. The V call is TRBV7-2, the J call TRBJ2-3, with D perhaps TRBD1 (6 bases). Germline loops: CDR1 SGHTA, CDR2 FQGNSA. V lost 5 bases and J lost 2, with 11 bases in between. This CDR3 has 14 amino acids. In DNA form, the CDR3 reads TGTGCCAGCAGCCTCGGACAGCTCACAGATACGCAGTATTTT. Protein product: CASSLGQLTDTQYF.

Ten or more counts support this clone. The chain has TRBV7-2 and TRBJ2-5, with D hard to call. The CDR3 is made up of 14 amino acids. Between the trimmed V and J ends, which lost 1 base and 0 bases, there was a span of 6 bases. Germline loops: CDR1 SGHTA, CDR2 FQGNSA. The CDR3 loop is CASSLGVYQETQYF. The DNA for the CDR3 is TGTGCCAGCAGCTTAGGTGTCTACCAAGAGACCCAGTACTTC.

Many counts were recorded for this clone. For the CDR3, the DNA is TGTGCCAGCAGCCCTAGCGACCCCTACGAGCAGTACTTC. This gives the protein CASSPSDPYEQYF. The chain joins TRBV3-1 to TRBJ2-7; weak D call: TRBD2 (6 bases). V was trimmed by 4 bases and J by 2 bases, leaving 9 bases between them. The CDR3 has 13 residues. Germline V gene sequence: CDR1 LGHDT, CDR2 YNNKEL (reference sequence).

This clone was counted only a few times. This sequence may be a read error, since a much larger clone differs from it by one base. Other DNA sequences within the sample encode an identical CDR3. The V call is TRBV6-1, the J call TRBJ2-3, with a tentative D call TRBD2 (6 bases). The germline V gene has CDR1 MNHNS and CDR2 SASEGT. The CDR3 totals 11 residues. As DNA, the CDR3 is TGCGCCAGCACCAACGGGAGACAATCCACCTTT. This sequence encodes CASTNGRQSTF.

This clone was counted ten times or more. Other DNA sequences in this sample translate to the same CDR3. The V gene is TRBV30, the J gene TRBJ2-7, with TRBD1 matching over 8 bases. This CDR3 comprises 14 residues. Germline values: CDR1 GTSNPN, CDR2 SVGIG (reference sequence). V dropped 4 bases and J dropped 8; count of bases not matched to a gene: 13. The CDR3 region has the DNA TGTGCCTGGACCCCCGGGACAGGCAGTCCCCAGCAGTACTTC. This codes for CAWTPGTGSPQQYF. The whole variable domain, filled in from reference TRBV30 and TRBJ2-7, reads SQTIHQWPATLVQPVGSPLSLECTVEGTSNPNLYWYRQAAGRGLQLLFYSVGIGQISSEVPQNLSASRPQDRQFILSSKKLLLSDSGFYLCAWTPGTGSPQQYFGPGTRLTVT.

This clone turned up a few times. This chain links TRBV7-8 with TRBJ1-6, with D uncertain. CDR3 length: 13 residues. The germline V gene has CDR1 SGHVS and CDR2 FQNEAQ. The V and J ends lost 6 bases and 6 bases respectively, with 9 bases between them. In nucleotides, the CDR3 is TGTGCCAGCAGTTCCACGGCTAATTCACCCCTCCACTTT. Its translation: CASSSTANSPLHF.

Sample share makes this clone medium-sized. This sequence joins TRBV24-1 and TRBJ2-5; possible D gene TRBD2, 5 bases. V lost 4 bases, J lost 4 bases, and 15 bases lay in between. This CDR3 contains 15 residues. Germline V gene lookup returns CDR1 KGHDR and CDR2 SFDVKD. CDR3 protein: CATSEGLNSAETQYF. The CDR3 coding sequence is TGTGCCACCAGTGAAGGGCTCAATAGCGCAGAGACCCAGTACTTC.

This clone has ten or more counts. The rearrangement joins TRBV7-2 to TRBJ2-7, with 11 nucleotides matching TRBD2. Germline V gives CDR1 SGHTA, CDR2 FQGNSA. V shed 6 bases, J shed 3 bases, and the junction held 4 bases outside the gene matches. This CDR3 has 14 residues. In DNA form, the CDR3 reads TGTGCCAGCAGTACTAGCGGGAGATTCTACGAGCAGTACTTC. Protein: CASSTSGRFYEQYF.

V is TRBV20-1 and J is TRBJ2-7; 7 bases are shared with TRBD2. Germline V gives CDR1 DFQATT, CDR2 SNEGSKA (reference sequence). V lost 5 bases and J lost 0; bases outside the gene matches: 4. The CDR3 runs 13 residues. CDR3 in amino acids: CSALRDYSYEQYF. CDR3 in DNA: TGCAGTGCTCTCCGGGACTACTCCTACGAGCAGTACTTC.

This clone appeared many times. This sequence joins TRBV11-1 and TRBJ2-2; D is uncertain. The CDR3 contains 17 residues. V lost 4 bases and J lost 0, with 15 bases in between. Germline CDR1 SGHAT, CDR2 FQDESV (reference sequence). The CDR3 DNA follows: TGTGCCAGCAGCTCCTTCTCAGTGAATGCGAACACCGGGGAGCTGTTTTTT. Translation: CASSSFSVNANTGELFF.

This clone was counted ten times or more. The chain uses TRBV20-1 and TRBJ2-5; 7 nucleotides line up with TRBD1. V shed 6 bases, J shed 5 bases, and the junction held 15 bases outside the gene matches. Per germline, CDR1 DFQATT and CDR2 SNEGSKA (reference sequence). The CDR3 runs to 15 residues. In DNA form, the CDR3 reads TGCAGTGCCACATCTCCAACAGGGGCGCAGGAGACCCAGTACTTC. Its translation: CSATSPTGAQETQYF.

This clone was counted many times. V usage is TRBV11-2 and J usage is TRBJ2-4; D is possibly TRBD1 (6 bases). Trimming left V 3 bases short and J 9 bases short, with 12 bases between. CDR3 length equals 13 residues. CDR1 is SGHAT and CDR2 is FQNNGV in the germline V gene. In DNA form, the CDR3 reads TGTGCCAGCAGCTTGGCAGGGGTGGCCATTCAGTACTTC. Protein product: CASSLAGVAIQYF. Variable domain in full (rest from reference TRBV11-2 and TRBJ2-4): EAGVAQSPRYKIIEKRQSVAFWCNPISGHATLYWYQQILGQGPKLLIQFQNNGVVDDSQLPKDRFSAERLKGVDSTLKIQPAKLEDSAVYLCASSLAGVAIQYFGAGTRLSVL.

This clone was recorded many times. This rearrangement joins TRBV2 to TRBJ2-3, with 12 bases aligning to TRBD1. The junction had 15 bases not matched to a gene; V was cut back by 7 bases and J by 4 bases. Germline values: CDR1 SNHLY, CDR2 FYNNEI. CDR3 length equals 18 residues. CDR3 in DNA: TGTGCCAGCACTCGGCAGACCGGGACAGGGGGCTGGGCAGATACGCAGTATTTT. It is translated as CASTRQTGTGGWADTQYF.

The sample holds many counts of this clone. V gene TRBV28 combines with J gene TRBJ2-4; D gene unclear. The V end lost 1 base, the J end lost 0 bases, and 13 bases lay between the germline ends. The germline gives CDR1 MDHEN, CDR2 SYDVKM. The CDR3 has 17 amino acids. In nucleotides, the CDR3 is TGTGCCAGCAGTTTATCCCCGGTGGGAATAGCCAAAAACATTCAGTACTTC. Residues: CASSLSPVGIAKNIQYF.

At least ten counts were recorded for this clone. The chain is built from TRBV6-2 or TRBV6-3 and TRBJ2-1; D not resolved. From germline, CDR1 is MNHEY and CDR2 SVGEGT. This CDR3 comprises 12 residues. Trimming stripped 6 bases from V and 8 bases from J, with 11 bases between. CDR3: CASSHHWDEQFF. Written as DNA, the CDR3 is TGTGCCAGCAGCCACCACTGGGATGAGCAGTTCTTC.

By sample share, this clone is medium-sized. The chain uses TRBV6-1 and TRBJ2-1; TRBD2 agrees at 12 bases. The CDR3 runs 15 residues. The V and J ends lost 6 bases and 4 bases, in that order; junction bases with no gene match: 4. CDR1 and CDR2 from the germline V gene are MNHNS and SASEGT. This CDR3 is CASSPGTSGYNEQFF. DNA for the CDR3: TGTGCCAGCAGCCCCGGGACTAGCGGGTACAATGAGCAGTTCTTC.

This clone was recorded a few times. The rearrangement joins TRBV6-1 to TRBJ2-1; weak D call: TRBD2 (6 bases). The CDR3 is 15 residues long. V was trimmed by 5 bases and J by 10 bases, leaving 21 bases between them. Per germline, CDR1 MNHNS and CDR2 SASEGT. CDR3 protein: CASSPGLGGVTEQFF. The CDR3, as DNA: TGTGCCAGCAGTCCGGGACTGGGGGGAGTCACCGAGCAGTTCTTC.

By sample share, this clone is medium-sized. The V and J genes are TRBV28 and TRBJ2-1; 8 positions agree with TRBD2. Germline CDR1 is MDHEN and CDR2 is SYDVKM. The CDR3 consists of 14 residues. The V segment lost 7 bases and the J segment 8 bases; nucleotides outside the gene matches: 10. The CDR3 reads CASTPGTSGDEQFF. For the CDR3, the DNA is TGTGCCAGCACCCCCGGGACTAGTGGGGATGAGCAGTTCTTC.

This clone was counted ten times or more. This chain uses TRBV20-1 with TRBJ2-7; TRBD2 is a possible D gene (7 bases). Per germline, CDR1 DFQATT and CDR2 SNEGSKA (reference sequence). The V and J ends lost 1 base and 2 bases respectively, with 9 bases between them. CDR3 length equals 13 residues. The CDR3 region has the DNA TGCAGTGCTAGAGGAGGGGGGGCCTACGAGCAGTACTTC. It codes for CSARGGGAYEQYF.